This TCR beta chain was documented in a study of shared T cell receptors in the human thymus. Produced via immunoSEQ multiplex PCR; TCRdb's table is partial and in-frame only. The sample includes 720,000 or so clones, 80% to 90% of them seen just once. The CDR3 length is 18 residues. Looked up from germline, CDR1 is MDHEN and CDR2 is SYDVKM. The V gene lost 6 bases and the J gene lost 2 bases, with 26 bases spanning the gap. These data were likewise used in another study, on human thymus T cells. In that study: Finnish infants who were healthy and having corrective surgery for congenital heart defects made up the donors. Corrective heart surgery yielded resections, and these provided the thymus tissue. What appeared biased in thymic and blood repertoires was the usage of V and J genes. Related research has reported that thymic repertoires overlap highly among unrelated individuals.

The clonotype was recovered from a girl under three years old with a congenital heart defect. Sample: thymocytes. The chain links TRBV28 to TRBJ2-7; no clear D gene. Written as DNA, the CDR3 is TGTGCCAGCAGCCAACCTTACCATGGAGACGAGTCCACCTACGAGCAGTACTTC. This gives the protein CASSQPYHGDESTYEQYF. Complete variable domain (other parts from reference TRBV28 and TRBJ2-7): DVKVTQSSRYLVKRTGEKVFLECVQDMDHENMFWYRQDPGLGLRLIYFSYDVKMKEKGDIPEGYSVSREKKERFSLILESASTNQTSMYLCASSQPYHGDESTYEQYFGPGTRLTVT.